This paragraph covers one T cell receptor beta chain sequence. Its specificity is unknown. These data belong to a study of T cell repertoires in cytomegalovirus infection. Study context: Through public TCR beta signatures, both CMV infection and matching HLA type were indicated. The study, taken as a whole, reports: What dominated the ex vivo response were HLA-C-restricted CMV-specific TCR beta clonotypes. Cumulative public TCR beta family frequency identified CMV carriers with the relevant HLA.

TCRdb re-analysed the reads in MiXCR, keeping a single row per CDR3 protein. Of roughly 990,000 distinct CDR3 sequences in the sample, around 31% are singletons; the top ten hold about an eighth. The junction had 7 bases not matched to a gene; V was cut back by 2 bases and J by 2 bases. CDR3 length equals 16 residues. Germline V gene lookup returns CDR1 SNHLY and CDR2 FYNNEI. The chain carries TRBV2 and TRBJ2-7; 9 bases line up with TRBD1. This specimen consisted of cultured CD8+ T cells from PBMCs, obtained from culture after CMV antigen stimulation. The clonotype originates from a human donor in good health (CMV status not recorded). Some clones in this sample may be carry-over from other donors' samples. The CDR3 DNA reads TGTGCCAGCAGTGAATTGGGGACAGGGAACACCTACGAGCAGTACTTC. Translating gives CASSELGTGNTYEQYF.